The clone carrying this T cell receptor beta chain was found a few times. What it binds is not known. The V end was cut by 8 bases, the J end by 2 bases, with 10 bases between. Germline V lookup: CDR1 MNHNS, CDR2 SASEGT. This CDR3 is 12 amino acids long. The sample originates from a study of response to subunit inactivated influenza vaccine. Study-level results: The authors suggested that every seasonal influenza vaccination recruits few new T cells.

TCRdb re-analysed the RT-PCR reads in MiXCR, keeping a single row per CDR3 protein. The sample shows approximately 160,000 distinct CDR3 sequences, about 11% of them seen only once. The sequenced sample was CD8+ T cells sorted from PBMCs, obtained around 25 months after vaccination. The V gene is TRBV6-1, the J gene TRBJ2-7; D ambiguous. This TCR came from a man aged 50 to 69 who received an inactivated influenza vaccine. CDR3 DNA: TGTGCCAGCGGGATGCCAGCCTACGAGCAGTACTTC. Translation: CASGMPAYEQYF.